The rows below give T cell receptor beta chains drawn from one sample of a study of T cell responses to AZD1222 COVID-19 vaccine. Sequencing used immunoSEQ multiplex PCR; TCRdb keeps in-frame clones, though not all of them. The data show roughly 120,000 clones, more than 70% seen once. The source was peripheral blood, collected 28 days after the second AZD1222 dose. The receptors shown here come from an adult who received the AZD1222 COVID-19 vaccine. CDR3s leave out the opening cysteine and the closing phenylalanine or tryptophan. Fields, in order: D gene, clone size, V gene, CDR3 protein. D genes are given only for firm matches. Some rows have no size entry. The others give once, few or many, or a class for an expanded clone.

>-|-|TRBV5-5
ASSTRGGEKLF
>-|-|TRBV6-2/TRBV6-3
ASSSSLGGASGNEQF
>-|-|TRBV30
AWTQGPNQPQH
>-|-|TRBV4-1
ASSQEAGRDQPQH
>-|once|TRBV2
AGTAKEKLF
>-|-|TRBV18
ASSISGGEYEKLF
>-|-|TRBV19
ASSTMGGPQH
>TRBD1|-|TRBV6-6
ASSPLVGDRWFYGGSVGANVLT
>TRBD1|-|TRBV5-1
ASSPPTGTGISDTQY
>TRBD1|-|TRBV10-3
AISQTGSANQPQH
>-|once|TRBV18
ASSAQGNEQF
>-|-|TRBV7-8
ASSFAVGQISGNTIY
>TRBD1|-|TRBV6-1
ASSEPRGEEKLF
>TRBD2|-|TRBV7-2
ASSFSGATSNEQF
>-|-|TRBV11-2
ASREEANYGYT
>-|-|TRBV28
ASSLIGSHYEQY